This entry lists 22 T cell receptor beta chains sequenced from one sample in a study of blood T cell repertoires in COVID-19. Profiling relied on immunoSEQ multiplex PCR, and the TCRdb table lists in-frame clones only, not all of them. The data show about 260,000 clones, with around 90% seen just once and approximately 0.7% held by the top ten. The sample comprised peripheral blood. The source of these receptors is a human donor in a cohort sampled during active COVID-19.

The chain joins TRBV6-2 or TRBV6-3 to TRBJ2-7, with 7 bases aligning to TRBD2. CDR3 length equals 15 residues. Germline CDR1 and CDR2: MNHEY and SVGEGT. The V gene end was trimmed by 0 bases and the J gene end by 6 bases; junction bases not matched to a gene: 8. The CDR3 spells CASSYSRSVAGEQYF. The CDR3 DNA reads TGTGCCAGCAGTTACTCCCGCTCTGTAGCGGGCGAGCAGTACTTC.

The V gene is TRBV5-6, the J gene TRBJ2-2; possible D gene TRBD1, 5 bases. Trimming left V 4 bases short and J 0 bases short, with 13 bases between. The CDR3 sequence is 16 residues long. Germline V gene data show CDR1 as SGHDT and CDR2 as YYEEEE. CDR3 coding DNA: TGTGCCAGCAGCAACAAATACAGGTCGAACACCGGGGAGCTGTTTTTT. It is translated as CASSNKYRSNTGELFF.

The chain has TRBV11-2 and TRBJ1-3, with 9 nucleotides matching TRBD1. The CDR3 is 16 amino acids. After removal of 3 bases from V and 0 bases from J, the junction contained 3 bases not matched to a gene. Germline assignment: CDR1 SGHAT and CDR2 FQNNGV. DNA for the CDR3: TGTGCCAGCAGCTTGGGGACAGGGAGCTCTGGAAACACCATATATTTT. Translated, it gives CASSLGTGSSGNTIYF.

The chain uses TRBV14 and TRBJ1-3; D is perhaps TRBD1 (5 bases). V lost 7 bases, J lost 0 bases, and 16 bases lay in between. The CDR3 is 16 amino acids. CDR1 is SGHDN, CDR2 FVKESK, per germline. The CDR3 sequence: CASKPPRGSSGNTIYF. The CDR3 region has the DNA TGTGCCAGCAAGCCTCCTCGGGGGAGCTCTGGAAACACCATATATTTT.

The chain couples TRBV6-5 to TRBJ2-7, with 8 positions matching TRBD1. Germline V gene sequence: CDR1 MNHEY, CDR2 SVGAGI. The CDR3 consists of 15 residues. With V trimmed by 0 bases and J by 5 bases, 6 bases remained unmatched. The DNA of the CDR3 is TGTGCCAGCAGTTACTCCCGAGGACAGGGCAACGAGCAGTACTTC. Translating gives CASSYSRGQGNEQYF.

This chain joins TRBV4-1 and TRBJ2-1, with 8 positions matching TRBD2. The CDR3 covers 17 residues. Germline CDR1 is MGHRA and CDR2 is YSYEKL. V lost 3 bases to trimming and J lost 6 bases; unmatched junction nucleotides: 13. The CDR3 DNA is TGCGCCAGCAGCCACCGTGAGGGCGGGAGGTCTGGCAATGAGCAGTTCTTC. Its protein product is CASSHREGGRSGNEQFF.

The chain joins TRBV14 to TRBJ2-5; the D is unclear. Per germline, CDR1 SGHDN and CDR2 FVKESK. The CDR3 has 15 residues. Deletions cut 1 base from V and 4 bases from J, with 13 bases between. The CDR3 DNA is TGTGCCAGCAGCCAAGGAATTCGTCCCGGAGAGACCCAGTACTTC. Amino acid sequence: CASSQGIRPGETQYF.

The chain is built from TRBV30 and TRBJ2-7; tentative D call: TRBD1 (6 bases). The germline CDR1 and CDR2 sequences are GTSNPN and SVGIG (reference sequence). Trimming removed 3 bases from V and 11 bases from J, with 20 bases in between. There are 13 residues in the CDR3. The DNA for the CDR3 is TGTGCCTGGAGCGTTAACAGGGTTGATGGAGAGTACTTC. Amino acids: CAWSVNRVDGEYF.

This clone has only a few counts. The gene calls are TRBV5-1 and TRBJ2-3; 11 bases match TRBD2. The germline V gene encodes CDR1 SGHRS and CDR2 YFSETQ. The CDR3 is 15 residues long. Trimming took 4 bases from V and 2 from J; bases not matched to a gene: 3. CDR3 sequence reads: CASSATSGATDTQYF. The CDR3 nucleotides read TGCGCCAGCAGCGCGACTAGCGGGGCCACAGATACGCAGTATTTT. The full variable domain, its missing parts supplied by reference TRBV5-1 and TRBJ2-3, is KAGVTQTPRYLIKTRGQQVTLSCSPISGHRSVSWYQQTPGQGLQFLFEYFSETQRNKGNFPGRFSGRQFSNSRSEMNVSTLELGDSALYLCASSATSGATDTQYFGPGTRLTVL.

The J gene is TRBJ2-7, the V gene TRBV15, with D possibly TRBD2 on 6 matching bases. The length of the CDR3 is 14 residues. Trimming took off 8 bases at V and 0 bases at J, with 14 bases between the two ends. The germline gives CDR1 LNHNV, CDR2 YYDKDF (reference sequence). CDR3 in amino acids: CATAEGGLSYEQYF. The CDR3 DNA reads as TGTGCCACCGCCGAGGGAGGACTCTCCTACGAGCAGTACTTC.

This clone was counted once. The V gene is TRBV6-5, the J gene TRBJ2-7, with TRBD1 identical over 9 bases. Losses at the gene ends were 5 bases for V and 6 bases for J; bases not matched to a gene: 8. The germline V gene encodes CDR1 MNHEY and CDR2 SVGAGI. The CDR3 consists of 14 residues. In DNA form, the CDR3 reads TGTGCCAGCAGTCCGGCCGGGACAGGGCTCGAGCAGTACTTC. Encoded protein: CASSPAGTGLEQYF.

The rearrangement uses TRBV27 and TRBJ2-7; 7 bases match TRBD1. This CDR3 has 12 amino acids. The J segment lost 5 bases and the V segment lost 8 bases, leaving 6 bases of the junction unmatched. Germline V lookup: CDR1 MNHEY, CDR2 SMNVEV (reference sequence). Written as DNA, the CDR3 is TGTGCCAGCCGACAGGGATCCCACGAGCAGTACTTC. Translation gives CASRQGSHEQYF.

This chain uses TRBV2 with TRBJ2-7; 8 bases match TRBD2. The CDR3 loop spans 14 amino acids. Trimming took 10 bases from V and 2 from J; bases not matched to a gene: 10. Germline assignment: CDR1 SNHLY and CDR2 FYNNEI. CDR3 DNA: TGTGCCACCAAATGGAGCGGGGGACCCTACGAGCAGTACTTC. Encoded protein: CATKWSGGPYEQYF.

V usage is TRBV6-2 or TRBV6-3 and J usage is TRBJ1-1, with D perhaps matching TRBD1 (5 bases). The CDR3 totals 13 residues. Germline V gene data show CDR1 as MNHEY and CDR2 as SVGEGT. V gave up 5 bases and J gave up 3 bases, with 10 bases separating them. CDR3 loop: CASSPTEYTEAFF. DNA of the CDR3: TGTGCCAGCAGTCCGACAGAGTACACTGAAGCTTTCTTT.

This clone appeared a single time. V and J are TRBV7-9 and TRBJ2-7; tentative D call: TRBD1 (7 bases). CDR3 length: 14 amino acids. V was pared by 7 bases and J by 3 bases, with 16 bases between. Germline V gene lookup returns CDR1 SEHNR and CDR2 FQNEAQ (reference sequence). CDR3: CASTRAGQNYEQYF. CDR3 sequence (DNA): TGTGCCAGCACCCGGGCGGGACAGAACTACGAGCAGTACTTC.

The chain has TRBV7-2 and TRBJ2-5; the match to TRBD2 covers 8 bases. This CDR3 has 13 amino acids. Germline V lookup: CDR1 SGHTA, CDR2 FQGNSA. With V trimmed by 6 bases and J by 7 bases, 7 bases remained unmatched. The CDR3 is CASRAPGGWTQYF. CDR3 nucleotide sequence: TGTGCCAGCAGAGCTCCGGGGGGGTGGACCCAGTACTTC. Variable domain in full (rest from reference TRBV7-2 and TRBJ2-5): GAGVSQSPSNKVTEKGKDVELRCDPISGHTALYWYRQSLGQGLEFLIYFQGNSAPDKSGLPSDRFSAERTGGSVSTLTIQRTQQEDSAVYLCASRAPGGWTQYFGPGTRLLVL.

The V and J genes are TRBV6-5 and TRBJ2-7, with D possibly TRBD1 on 6 matching bases. The length of the CDR3 is 14 residues. V lost 0 bases to trimming and J lost 2 bases, with 8 bases between them. Germline V gene data show CDR1 as MNHEY and CDR2 as SVGAGI. The DNA of the CDR3 is TGTGCCAGCAGTTACTCGAAGGGGGCCTACGAGCAGTACTTC. Translation gives CASSYSKGAYEQYF.

The rearrangement links TRBV19 to TRBJ1-2; 7 bases are shared with TRBD1. Germline CDR1 is LNHDA and CDR2 is SQIVND (reference sequence). This CDR3 contains 16 residues. After removal of 3 bases from V and 0 bases from J, the junction contained 7 bases not matched to a gene. For the CDR3, the DNA is TGTGCCAGTAGTATCCGGACAGGCCTAGCTAACTATGGCTACACCTTC. This encodes CASSIRTGLANYGYTF.

This chain uses TRBV18 with TRBJ1-1, with 7 bases lining up with TRBD1. The CDR3 runs 15 residues. CDR1 KGHSH and CDR2 LQKENI come from the germline V gene. V was pared by 8 bases and J by 5 bases, with 14 bases of the junction left unmatched. CDR3 in DNA: TGTGCCAGCACCCGACAGGGAGGAAGAGGAACTGAAGCTTTCTTT. The encoded protein is CASTRQGGRGTEAFF.

A word on this clone: A junction boundary mismatches the germline segment, possibly from a read error. The V call is TRBV7-7, the J call TRBJ1-3; the D gene is possibly TRBD1 (5 bases). The V gene's germline CDR1 is SSHAT and CDR2 FNYEAQ (reference sequence). The length of the CDR3 is 16 residues. CDR3 nucleotides: TGTGCTAGCAGCTTAGAACCAGGGCCCTCTGGAAACACCATATATTTT. It yields the protein CASSLEPGPSGNTIYF.

The chain couples TRBV7-2 to TRBJ2-3; no clear D gene. Germline-derived CDR1 and CDR2 are SGHTA and FQGNSA. The CDR3 totals 13 residues. V was shortened by 3 bases and J by 6 bases, with 10 bases between the two germline ends. This chain's CDR3 is CASSFSSADTQYF. The DNA of the CDR3 is TGTGCCAGCAGCTTCTCGTCAGCGGATACGCAGTATTTT.

This chain joins TRBV7-2 and TRBJ2-2; TRBD1 matches at 9 bases. The J segment lost 4 bases and the V segment lost 1 base, leaving 4 bases of the junction unmatched. CDR1 and CDR2 from the germline V gene are SGHTA and FQGNSA. The CDR3 contains 16 residues. The DNA of the CDR3 is TGTGCCAGCAGCTTAGTAGGGACAGGGCTCACCGGGGAGCTGTTTTTT. This translates into CASSLVGTGLTGELFF.